The entry below gives a single T cell receptor beta chain sequence along with its context. What it recognizes is unknown. The germline V gene has CDR1 LNHDA and CDR2 SQIVND (reference sequence). The CDR3 consists of 15 residues. V was shortened by 0 bases and J by 4 bases, with 10 bases between the two germline ends. This entry belongs to a study of shared clonotypes between healthy human individuals. Study background: CD4 naive cells filled three plates per donor, CD4 memory three, CD8 naive two and CD8 memory one.

Generated by immunoSEQ multiplex PCR, the TCRdb table keeps only in-frame clones and is missing some. The top ten hold about 0.06% of the sample, which has approximately 620,000 clones, about 96% seen once. CD4+ cells yielded CD45RA+ naive and CD45RA-negative memory subsets. Broader study findings: Sampling included only blood; tissue repertoires likely differ. Around 5.3% of naive CD4 clonotypes were shared across a few donors.

What was sequenced was naive CD4+ T cells sorted from blood. Subset noted: CD45RA+ positively selected. This chain connects TRBV19 to TRBJ2-1, with D unresolved. The TCR was taken from a woman aged 25 to 39 in good health. The CDR3 region has the DNA TGTGCCAGTAGTATAGATTCATTAGGGTACAATGAGCAGTTCTTC. Translated: CASSIDSLGYNEQFF.